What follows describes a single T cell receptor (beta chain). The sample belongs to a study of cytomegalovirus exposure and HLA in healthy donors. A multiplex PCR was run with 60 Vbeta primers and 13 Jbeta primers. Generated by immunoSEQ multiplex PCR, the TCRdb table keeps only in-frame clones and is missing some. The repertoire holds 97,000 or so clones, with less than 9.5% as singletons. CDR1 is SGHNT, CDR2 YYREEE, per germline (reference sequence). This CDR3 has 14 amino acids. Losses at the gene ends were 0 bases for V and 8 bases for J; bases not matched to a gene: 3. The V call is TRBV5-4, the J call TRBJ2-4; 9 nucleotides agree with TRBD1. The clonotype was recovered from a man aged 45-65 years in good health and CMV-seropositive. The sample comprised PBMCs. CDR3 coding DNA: TGTGCCAGCAGCTTGGAGGGACAGGGCCACATTCAGTACTTC. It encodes CASSLEGQGHIQYF.